This T cell receptor (beta chain) stems from a study of cytomegalovirus exposure and HLA in healthy donors. Concerning this clone: The antigen remains undetermined.

J gave up 3 bases and V 6 bases, and 6 bases lay outside the gene matches. The CDR3 contains 14 residues. Germline CDR1 is SNHLY and CDR2 is FYNNEI. Amplification used 60 Vbeta primers and 13 Jbeta primers. Source study methods: The authors later counted 70 million to 80 million unique TCR beta chains, roughly 10 million of them shared. Measured with immunoSEQ multiplex PCR; TCRdb has only the in-frame clones, and not every one. Clone size and the V and J calls come from that table; the DNA yielded D and trimming. The data hold 95,000 to 150,000 clones, with over 70% observed a single time. Findings and limits, study-wide: Immune exposure information comprised only CMV serostatus.

The chain employs TRBV2 and TRBJ2-7; 9 bases agree with TRBD1. The sample consisted of PBMCs. The sequence was collected from a woman aged 50 to 65 in good health and CMV-seronegative. The DNA for the CDR3 is TGTGCCAGCAGAACCGGGACAGGGAACTACGAGCAGTACTTC. Translating it yields CASRTGTGNYEQYF.